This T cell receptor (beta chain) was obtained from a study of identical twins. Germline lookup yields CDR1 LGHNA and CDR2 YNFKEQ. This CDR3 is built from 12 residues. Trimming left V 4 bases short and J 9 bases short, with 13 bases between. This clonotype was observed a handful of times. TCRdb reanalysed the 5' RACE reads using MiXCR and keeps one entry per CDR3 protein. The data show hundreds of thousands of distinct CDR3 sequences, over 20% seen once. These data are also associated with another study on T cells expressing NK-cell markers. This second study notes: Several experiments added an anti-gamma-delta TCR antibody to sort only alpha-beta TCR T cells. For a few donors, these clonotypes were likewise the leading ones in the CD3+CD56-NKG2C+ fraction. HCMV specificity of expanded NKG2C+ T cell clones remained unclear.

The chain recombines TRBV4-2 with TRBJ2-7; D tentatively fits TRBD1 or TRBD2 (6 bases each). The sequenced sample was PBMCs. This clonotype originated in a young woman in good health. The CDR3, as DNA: TGTGCCAGCAGCCTGCCGGGGGCGGGGCAGTACTTC. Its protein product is CASSLPGAGQYF.